The 23 T cell receptor beta chains reported below all come from one sample, sequenced in a study of beta chain features in type 1 diabetes. What was sequenced were expressed TCRB transcripts, since all of the isolated RNA had been reverse transcribed. Using immunoSEQ multiplex PCR, the repertoire was profiled, and TCRdb retains in-frame clones only, with some absent. The sample includes around 500,000 clones, roughly 10% of them seen just once. Sequencing was done on a sample of naive CD4+ T cells from blood. The receptors derive from a woman younger than 35 in good health.

In its sample, this clone was seen a few times. One junction end disagrees with the germline gene, perhaps due to a read error. Additional DNA sequences in this sample encode the identical CDR3. The V gene is TRBV4-1, the J gene TRBJ1-6; D is ambiguous. The germline CDR1 and CDR2 sequences are MGHRA and YSYEKL. The length of the CDR3 is 14 residues. As DNA, the CDR3 is TGCGCCAGCAGCCTCGTGGTTGTGAATTCACCACTCCACTTT. As protein: CASSLVVVNSPLHF.

This chain joins TRBV7-3 and TRBJ2-5; 9 bases fit TRBD2. This CDR3 is built from 15 residues. The germline gives CDR1 SGHTA, CDR2 FQGTGA. V gave up 2 bases and J gave up 1 base; unmatched junction bases: 2. The CDR3 sequence: CASSLSGLAQETQYF. For the CDR3, the DNA is TGTGCCAGCAGCTTATCGGGACTAGCCCAAGAGACCCAGTACTTC.

The sample holds a few counts of this clone. The chain couples TRBV13 to TRBJ1-2; TRBD1 is a possible D gene (6 bases). From germline, CDR1 is PRHDT and CDR2 FYEKMQ (reference sequence). The CDR3 contains 17 residues. The V gene lost 5 bases and the J gene lost 4 bases, with 23 bases spanning the gap. The CDR3 nucleotides are TGTGCCAGCAGCCGAGGACCCTCTACAGGGTTACTCTATGGCTACACCTTC. Translating it yields CASSRGPSTGLLYGYTF.

The chain uses TRBV29-1 and TRBJ1-2; D ambiguous. V was clipped by 7 bases and J by 4 bases, with 16 bases between them. Germline V gives CDR1 SQVTM, CDR2 ANQGSEA. This CDR3 is built from 13 residues. The CDR3 DNA sequence: TGCAGCGCCCTACCGGGGAGCGGCTATGGCTACACCTTC. Protein: CSALPGSGYGYTF.

This clone was observed a handful of times. The chain is built from TRBV4-3 and TRBJ2-5; weak D call: TRBD2 (5 bases). Germline V gives CDR1 LGHNA, CDR2 YSLEER. The CDR3 spans 13 residues. V was trimmed by 4 bases and J by 2 bases, leaving 8 bases between them. CDR3 DNA: TGCGCCAGCAGCCCGGACTGGCAAGAGACCCAGTACTTC. This sequence encodes CASSPDWQETQYF.

J is TRBJ1-2 and V is TRBV7-9; 9 bases line up with TRBD1. V lost 6 bases, J lost 6 bases, and 11 bases stayed unmatched. This CDR3 is built from 15 residues. Germline values: CDR1 SEHNR, CDR2 FQNEAQ (reference sequence). The DNA for the CDR3 is TGTGCCAGCAGGGACACAGGGGGCGTGAGGAATGGCTACACCTTC. It specifies CASRDTGGVRNGYTF. Drawing the rest from reference TRBV7-9 and TRBJ1-2, the complete variable domain is DTGVSQNPRHKITKRGQNVTFRCDPISEHNRLYWYRQTLGQGPEFLTYFQNEAQLEKSRLLSDRFSAERPKGSFSTLEIQRTEQGDSAMYLCASRDTGGVRNGYTFGSGTRLTVV.

A few counts support this clone. The chain uses TRBV14 and TRBJ2-2; D unresolved. Between the trimmed V and J ends, which lost 2 bases and 0 bases, there was a span of 16 bases. The CDR3 extends over 18 amino acids. Germline V gives CDR1 SGHDN, CDR2 FVKESK. The CDR3 loop is CASSQRSWPLSNTGELFF. The CDR3 DNA reads TGTGCCAGCAGCCAACGGTCTTGGCCCCTCTCGAACACCGGGGAGCTGTTTTTT.

This chain connects TRBV14 to TRBJ1-2; D uncertain. Trimming took off 4 bases at V and 0 bases at J, with 9 bases between the two ends. CDR3 size: 14 residues. Germline loops: CDR1 SGHDN, CDR2 FVKESK. The CDR3 loop is CASSRAGANYGYTF. CDR3 coding DNA: TGTGCCAGCAGCCGAGCGGGAGCTAACTATGGCTACACCTTC.

This clone was seen a handful of times. The rearrangement joins TRBV6-1 to TRBJ1-3; tentatively, D is TRBD1 (6 bases). The CDR3 is made up of 14 amino acids. Deletions cut 1 base from V and 2 bases from J, with 6 bases between. Germline lookup yields CDR1 MNHNS and CDR2 SASEGT. The CDR3, as DNA: TGTGCCAGCAGTGAAGGGACAGCTGGAAACACCATATATTTT. Translation gives CASSEGTAGNTIYF.

J is TRBJ2-3 and V is TRBV4-3, with a tentative D call TRBD2 (6 bases). V was clipped by 1 base and J by 2 bases, with 16 bases between them. This CDR3 contains 17 residues. Per the germline V gene, CDR1 is LGHNA and CDR2 is YSLEER. The DNA of the CDR3 is TGCGCCAGCAGCCAAGGAACTAGCCGGGCCCTCACAGATACGCAGTATTTT. Amino acid sequence: CASSQGTSRALTDTQYF.

This clone was observed a few times. This chain joins TRBV9 and TRBJ2-7; 7 positions agree with TRBD1. The length of the CDR3 is 12 residues. V lost 7 bases, J lost 6 bases, and 7 bases stayed unmatched. Germline CDR1 reads SGDLS; CDR2 reads YYNGEE. CDR3 sequence reads: CASPRGRTEQYF. Here the CDR3 DNA reads TGTGCCAGCCCTAGGGGGCGAACCGAGCAGTACTTC.

This clone was observed a handful of times. The rearrangement uses TRBV7-2 and TRBJ1-2, with TRBD1 as a possible D gene (5 bases). The V gene's germline CDR1 is SGHTA and CDR2 FQGNSA. This CDR3 comprises 13 residues. With 3 bases removed from V and 4 bases from J, the gap between germline ends came to 9 bases. The CDR3 spells CASSLGRIYGYTF. Written as DNA, the CDR3 is TGTGCCAGCAGCTTGGGACGGATCTATGGCTACACCTTC.

This clone was detected a few times. The V gene is TRBV6-6, the J gene TRBJ2-7; 12 bases are a match to TRBD2. Looked up from germline, CDR1 is MNHNY and CDR2 is SVGAGI (reference sequence). CDR3 length: 14 amino acids. Trimming removed 6 bases from V and 2 bases from J; junction bases left unmatched: 2. Written as DNA, the CDR3 is TGTGCCAGCAGACTAGCGGGGGGAGCCTACGAGCAGTACGTC. Amino acid sequence: CASRLAGGAYEQYV.

The chain combines TRBV4-1 with TRBJ2-5, with D possibly TRBD1 on 6 matching bases. V was cut by 5 bases and J by 4 bases, with 20 bases left in between. The CDR3 is 16 amino acids. The germline V gene encodes CDR1 MGHRA and CDR2 YSYEKL. The CDR3 nucleotides read TGCGCCAGCAGCAAGGGGGTGTTCGGCGACGGAGAGACCCAGTACTTC. Encoded protein: CASSKGVFGDGETQYF.

This chain connects TRBV7-9 to TRBJ2-2; D not resolved. The CDR3 loop spans 17 amino acids. Trimming removed 1 base from V and 2 bases from J, with 14 bases in between. Germline loops: CDR1 SEHNR, CDR2 FQNEAQ (reference sequence). This chain's CDR3 is CASSLVILQLNTGELFF. The CDR3 nucleotides read TGTGCCAGCAGCTTAGTGATCCTACAACTTAACACCGGGGAGCTGTTTTTT.

The chain is built from TRBV7-2 and TRBJ2-5; TRBD1 matches 8 bases. Germline V CDR1 and CDR2: SGHTA, FQGNSA. The CDR3 is made up of 14 amino acids. V lost 5 bases and J lost 4; bases outside the gene matches: 6. CDR3 in amino acids: CASSLDRATETQYF. CDR3 DNA sequence: TGTGCCAGCAGCCTGGACAGGGCCACAGAGACCCAGTACTTC.

The chain carries TRBV9 and TRBJ2-5, with D possibly being TRBD2 (6 bases). The CDR3 contains 14 residues. Germline V gene data show CDR1 as SGDLS and CDR2 as YYNGEE. The germline V and J ends were trimmed by 10 bases and 1 base, with 17 bases remaining between them. The CDR3 region is CAGGAAPPQETQYF. DNA of the CDR3: TGTGCCGGCGGGGCGGCCCCCCCCCAAGAGACCCAGTACTTC.

The V and J genes are TRBV7-2 and TRBJ2-7; D gene unclear. V gave up 7 bases and J gave up 0 bases, with 13 bases separating them. The CDR3 has 14 amino acids. Germline CDR1 reads SGHTA; CDR2 reads FQGNSA. The CDR3 spells CASTMAIGSYEQYF. CDR3 coding DNA: TGTGCCAGCACCATGGCCATTGGCTCCTACGAGCAGTACTTC.

In this sample, this clone turned up a few times. The V gene is TRBV18, the J gene TRBJ2-7, with 8 bases that match TRBD1. CDR3 length: 15 residues. CDR1 and CDR2 from the germline V gene are KGHSH and LQKENI. J lost 5 bases, V lost 6 bases, and 12 bases had no gene match. CDR3 sequence reads: CASSETIQGAHEQYF. Here the CDR3 DNA reads TGTGCCAGCTCCGAGACCATTCAGGGGGCCCACGAGCAGTACTTC.

With regard to this clone: The junction shows a germline mismatch at one end, possibly a read error. The rearrangement links TRBV30 to TRBJ2-7, with 7 bases identical to TRBD2. The CDR3 is 15 amino acids. The germline gives CDR1 GTSNPN, CDR2 SVGIG (reference sequence). As DNA, the CDR3 is TGTGTCTGGAGCGTTTGGGGAGGGACTACCTACGAGCAGTACTTC. Translation: CVWSVWGGTTYEQYF.

Only a few counts were recorded for this clone. Written as DNA, the CDR3 is TGTGCCAGCAGCTTCGTTCTTGAGGGTGGAGAGACCCAGTACTTC. Protein sequence: CASSFVLEGGETQYF. The J gene is TRBJ2-5, the V gene TRBV7-9; a possible D gene is TRBD2 (5 bases). The length of the CDR3 is 15 residues. CDR1 SEHNR and CDR2 FQNEAQ come from the germline V gene (reference sequence). Trimming shortened V by 3 bases and J by 4 bases, and 15 bases separated the two germline ends. Full variable domain (missing parts from reference TRBV7-9 and TRBJ2-5): DTGVSQNPRHKITKRGQNVTFRCDPISEHNRLYWYRQTLGQGPEFLTYFQNEAQLEKSRLLSDRFSAERPKGSFSTLEIQRTEQGDSAMYLCASSFVLEGGETQYFGPGTRLLVL.

This clone turned up a few times. This rearrangement joins TRBV28 to TRBJ2-2; TRBD1 is a possible D gene (6 bases). Deletions cut 3 bases from V and 2 bases from J, with 13 bases between. Germline-derived CDR1 and CDR2 are MDHEN and SYDVKM. The length of the CDR3 is 16 residues. The DNA for the CDR3 is TGTGCCAGCAGTTTCCCACAGGGTATCAACACCGGGGAGCTGTTTTTT. It codes for CASSFPQGINTGELFF.

This clone was detected only a few times. This sequence joins TRBV28 and TRBJ2-7; D perhaps matches TRBD1 (5 bases). Germline assignment: CDR1 MDHEN and CDR2 SYDVKM. The CDR3 is made up of 15 amino acids. V was pared by 3 bases and J by 3 bases, with 15 bases between. CDR3 sequence reads: CASSFWFDRNYEQYF. The CDR3 coding sequence is TGTGCCAGCAGTTTCTGGTTCGACAGAAACTACGAGCAGTACTTC.